The rows below give T cell receptor beta chains drawn from one sample of a study of T cell repertoires in cytomegalovirus infection. TCRdb passed the reads through MiXCR, listing each CDR3 protein once. The top ten hold roughly 12% of the sample, which has about 830,000 distinct CDR3 sequences, roughly 33% seen once. These receptors are not linked to any known antigen. Here the sequenced sample was cultured CD8+ T cells from PBMCs, taken from culture after CMV antigen stimulation. The receptors were gathered from a human donor in good health (CMV status not recorded). Some clones in this sample may be carry-over from other donors' samples. Both conserved end residues are part of each CDR3. The order of the fields is D gene, V gene, J gene, clone size, CDR3 DNA, CDR3 protein. The D gene is left open where the match is weak. The size of a clone is reported for some rows only, either as once, few or many, or as a class for expanded clones.

NA	TRBV29-1	TRBJ1-1	NA	TGCAGCGTTGTTGGTCGTGGTGAAGCTTTCTTT	CSVVGRGEAFF
NA	TRBV4-1	TRBJ2-4	NA	TGCGCCAGCAGCCAAGATAACGGCTACGTTATAGCCAAAAACATTCAGTACTTC	CASSQDNGYVIAKNIQYF
NA	TRBV6-5	TRBJ2-5	NA	TGTGCCAGCAGCGCCGGAGAGGGATGGTACTTC	CASSAGEGWYF
NA	TRBV9	TRBJ1-1	NA	TGTGCCAGCAGCGCCACGTTGGGGAACACTGAAGCTTTCTTT	CASSATLGNTEAFF
NA	TRBV24-1	TRBJ2-5	few	TGTGCCACCAGTGATCCGATGGAAGAGACCCAGTACTTC	CATSDPMEETQYF
NA	TRBV2	TRBJ1-6	NA	TGTGCCAGCAGATTAGGAGAGGGTTCAAGTCCCCTCCACTTT	CASRLGEGSSPLHF
NA	TRBV6-5	TRBJ1-1	few	TGTGCCAGCAGCCGTAGTAAGTCAAACACTGAAGCTTTCTTT	CASSRSKSNTEAFF
NA	TRBV19	TRBJ1-6	few	TGTGCCAGGTCTAATACGGGACCGGGGAATTCACCCCTCCACTTT	CARSNTGPGNSPLHF
TRBD2	TRBV2	TRBJ2-7	few	TGTGCCAGCAGTGAGAATCCGGGGGGGCGAATGGGTTACGAGCAGTACTTC	CASSENPGGRMGYEQYF
NA	TRBV27	TRBJ2-3	few	TGTGCCAGCCTCTCGGTCACAGATACGCAGTATTTT	CASLSVTDTQYF
NA	TRBV12-3/TRBV12-4	TRBJ2-5	NA	TGTGCCAGCAGTGGGGGTTGGTCCGGAGAGACCCAGTACTTC	CASSGGWSGETQYF
NA	TRBV20-1	TRBJ2-5	few	TGCAGTGCTAGAGACTTTGAAGAGACCCAGTACTTC	CSARDFEETQYF
NA	TRBV9	TRBJ1-5	NA	TGTGCCAGCAGCGCCTATCTGGGTCAGCCCCAGCATTTT	CASSAYLGQPQHF
NA	TRBV9	TRBJ2-6	once	TGTGCCAGCAGCATCCAGGGGTTGGGGGCCAACGTCCTGACTTTC	CASSIQGLGANVLTF
TRBD2	TRBV3-1	TRBJ2-2	NA	TGTGCCAGCAGCCAGAGCGTAGCGGGGGGAACCTCACCCGGGGAGCTGTTTTTT	CASSQSVAGGTSPGELFF
NA	TRBV27	TRBJ2-7	NA	TGTGCCAGCAGTAGGGTCCCCCACGAGCAGTACTTC	CASSRVPHEQYF
NA	TRBV20-1	TRBJ1-1	NA	TGCAGTGCTAGAGCTCGAGTGGCTGAAGCTTTCTTT	CSARARVAEAFF
TRBD1	TRBV6-5	TRBJ1-1	NA	TGTGCCAGCAGTACCACAGGGGATAACACTGAAGCTTTCTTT	CASSTTGDNTEAFF
TRBD2	TRBV4-1	TRBJ2-3	NA	TGCGCCAGCAGCCAGGAGGGACTACGTTCAGATACGCAGTATTTT	CASSQEGLRSDTQYF
TRBD1	TRBV9	TRBJ1-1	NA	TGTGCCAGCAGCGTAACGGACAGGGTTAAAAACACTGAAGCTTTCTTT	CASSVTDRVKNTEAFF
NA	TRBV7-9	TRBJ2-2	NA	TGTGCCGGGCTAGCGAACACCGGGGAGCTGTTTTTT	CAGLANTGELFF
NA	TRBV6-5	TRBJ2-2	few	TGTGCCAGCAGTTACTTAACCACGGGACTGGGCCTCACCGGGGAGCTGTTTTTT	CASSYLTTGLGLTGELFF
NA	TRBV12-3/TRBV12-4	TRBJ2-5	few	TGTGCCAGCAGACCAGATGACCAAGAGACCCAGTACTTC	CASRPDDQETQYF
TRBD2	TRBV7-8	TRBJ2-3	few	TGTGCCAGCAGCTTACACCCTAGCGGGGGGGGGTTACAGGATACGCAGTATTTT	CASSLHPSGGGLQDTQYF
TRBD2	TRBV7-3	TRBJ2-3	NA	TGTGCCAGCAGCGCGACGCGGGGGGGCCAAGTTACGCAGTATTTT	CASSATRGGQVTQYF
NA	TRBV19	TRBJ1-2	NA	TGTGCCAGTAGTATCCCGGGCGGGATCGATGGCTACACCTTC	CASSIPGGIDGYTF
TRBD2	TRBV27	TRBJ2-1	few	TGTGCCAGCAGCCCAAGCGGGGTGAGCTCCTACAATGAGCAGTTCTTC	CASSPSGVSSYNEQFF
TRBD2	TRBV7-9	TRBJ2-1	NA	TGTGCCAGCAGCTCTAGCGGGGATTCCTACAATGAGCAGTTCTTC	CASSSSGDSYNEQFF
NA	TRBV11-3	TRBJ2-1	NA	TGTGCCAGCAGCTTGGCTAGGGGATGGGATGAGCAGTTCTTC	CASSLARGWDEQFF
TRBD2	TRBV20-1	TRBJ2-7	NA	TGCAGTGCTAGAGACAGGCGGGGGGTAGACTACGAGCAGTACTTC	CSARDRRGVDYEQYF
NA	TRBV6-1	TRBJ2-3	NA	TGTGCCAGCAGTGAAGCGTGGAGGGTAACAGATACGCAGTATTTT	CASSEAWRVTDTQYF
NA	TRBV7-8	TRBJ2-5	few	TGTGCCAGCAGCTGGGAGATGGAGGGTTGGGAGACCCAGTACTTC	CASSWEMEGWETQYF